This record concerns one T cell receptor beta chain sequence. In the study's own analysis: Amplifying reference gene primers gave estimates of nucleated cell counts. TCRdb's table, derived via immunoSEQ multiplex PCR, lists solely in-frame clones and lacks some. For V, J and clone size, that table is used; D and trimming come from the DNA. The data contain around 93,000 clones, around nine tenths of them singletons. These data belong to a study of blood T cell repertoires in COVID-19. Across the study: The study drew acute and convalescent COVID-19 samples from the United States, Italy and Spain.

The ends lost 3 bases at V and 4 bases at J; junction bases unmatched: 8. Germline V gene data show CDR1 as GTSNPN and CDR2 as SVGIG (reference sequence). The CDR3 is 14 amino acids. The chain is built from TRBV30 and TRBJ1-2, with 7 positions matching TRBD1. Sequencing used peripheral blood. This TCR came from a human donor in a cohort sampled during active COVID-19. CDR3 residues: CAWRATGSLYGYTF. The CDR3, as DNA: TGTGCCTGGAGGGCGACAGGGTCACTCTATGGCTACACCTTC.